What follows are 14 T cell receptor beta chains derived from one specimen sequenced in a study of cytomegalovirus exposure and HLA in healthy donors. PCR primers comprised 60 Vbeta and 13 Jbeta primers. Sequencing used immunoSEQ multiplex PCR; TCRdb keeps in-frame clones, though not all of them. The repertoire holds some 80,000 clones, with about four fifths as singletons. The material sequenced was PBMCs. The receptors were sampled from a young man in good health and CMV-seropositive.

The chain links TRBV10-2 to TRBJ1-4; 7 positions match TRBD1. CDR1 WSHSY and CDR2 SAAADI come from the germline V gene. V lost 4 bases, J lost 4 bases, and 3 bases stayed unmatched. The CDR3 length is 14 residues. DNA of the CDR3: TGCGCCAGCAGTGGGGACAGAAGTAATGAAAAACTGTTTTTT. Its protein is CASSGDRSNEKLFF.

The chain carries TRBV5-4 and TRBJ2-1; TRBD2 matches at 9 bases. CDR1 SGHNT and CDR2 YYREEE come from the germline V gene (reference sequence). The CDR3 covers 15 residues. J was trimmed by 7 bases and V by 1 base; bases with no gene match: 6. In DNA form, the CDR3 reads TGTGCCAGCAGCTTGTTAGCGGGAGTGGTAAATGAGCAGTTCTTC. Residues: CASSLLAGVVNEQFF.

The gene calls are TRBV7-9 and TRBJ1-5, with D possibly matching TRBD1 (5 bases). Germline V gene lookup returns CDR1 SEHNR and CDR2 FQNEAQ (reference sequence). With 5 bases removed from V and 4 bases from J, the gap between germline ends came to 15 bases. The CDR3 runs 15 residues. The CDR3 bases are TGTGCCAGCAGCCCGCGCGGAGGGGAAAATCAGCCCCAGCATTTT. As protein: CASSPRGGENQPQHF. The whole variable domain, remainder taken from reference TRBV7-9 and TRBJ1-5, is DTGVSQNPRHKITKRGQNVTFRCDPISEHNRLYWYRQTLGQGPEFLTYFQNEAQLEKSRLLSDRFSAERPKGSFSTLEIQRTEQGDSAMYLCASSPRGGENQPQHFGDGTRLSIL.

The chain couples TRBV9 to TRBJ2-2, with D hard to call. CDR1 SGDLS and CDR2 YYNGEE come from the germline V gene. Trimming left V 3 bases short and J 6 bases short, with 6 bases between. The CDR3 has 12 residues. The CDR3 region is CASSAPAGELFF. Written as DNA, the CDR3 is TGTGCCAGCAGCGCCCCTGCCGGGGAGCTGTTTTTT. Based on the CDR3 plus reference TRBV9 and TRBJ2-2, the full variable domain is DSGVTQTPKHLITATGQRVTLRCSPRSGDLSVYWYQQSLDQGLQFLIQYYNGEERAKGNILERFSAQQFPDLHSELNLSSLELGDSALYFCASSAPAGELFFGEGSRLTVL.

This chain joins TRBV6-4 and TRBJ1-6; 8 bases match TRBD1. The ends lost 6 bases at V and 6 bases at J; junction bases unmatched: 4. The CDR3 sequence is 14 residues long. CDR1 and CDR2 from the germline V gene are MRHNA and SNTAGT. CDR3 bases: TGTGCCAGCAGCCCAGACAGGGGTAATTCACCCCTCCACTTT. It codes for CASSPDRGNSPLHF.

This chain uses TRBV6-5 with TRBJ2-3; 8 nucleotides agree with TRBD2. The CDR3 has 15 amino acids. V lost 2 bases, J lost 0 bases, and 1 base stayed unmatched. Germline V gene lookup returns CDR1 MNHEY and CDR2 SVGAGI. DNA for the CDR3: TGTGCCAGCAGTTACGGCGGGAGGAGCACAGATACGCAGTATTTT. Protein: CASSYGGRSTDTQYF.

V gene TRBV2 combines with J gene TRBJ1-5; the D is unclear. Trimming cost V 7 bases and J 4 bases, with 11 bases left between them. Germline CDR1 SNHLY, CDR2 FYNNEI. CDR3 length: 13 amino acids. In nucleotides, the CDR3 is TGTGCCAGCAATCGCGGGGAGAATCAGCCCCAGCATTTT. It translates to CASNRGENQPQHF.

This rearrangement joins TRBV9 to TRBJ2-6, with D maybe TRBD1 (6 bases). Germline V gene sequence: CDR1 SGDLS, CDR2 YYNGEE. The CDR3 covers 15 residues. V dropped 3 bases and J dropped 2 bases, with 9 bases sitting between them. The CDR3 sequence is CASSETGTGANVLTF. In DNA form, the CDR3 reads TGTGCCAGCAGCGAGACAGGCACTGGGGCCAACGTCCTGACTTTC.

V and J are TRBV28 and TRBJ2-1; D is unclear. The CDR3 runs to 14 residues. V was shortened by 2 bases and J by 0 bases, with 5 bases between the two germline ends. The germline V gene encodes CDR1 MDHEN and CDR2 SYDVKM. CDR3: CASSLGHSYNEQFF. CDR3 nucleotides: TGTGCCAGCAGTTTAGGGCACTCCTACAATGAGCAGTTCTTC.

This rearrangement joins TRBV19 to TRBJ2-7, with 11 bases lining up with TRBD1. Losses at the gene ends were 6 bases for V and 4 bases for J; bases not matched to a gene: 2. The CDR3 is 13 residues long. CDR1 and CDR2 from the germline V gene are LNHDA and SQIVND (reference sequence). CDR3 in DNA: TGTGCCAGTAGCAGGGACAGGGGGTACGAGCAGTACTTC. As protein: CASSRDRGYEQYF.

The genes are TRBV7-9 and TRBJ2-7, with 7 bases aligning to TRBD1. Germline V CDR1 and CDR2: SEHNR, FQNEAQ (reference sequence). The junction had 2 bases not matched to a gene; V was cut back by 1 base and J by 2 bases. This CDR3 comprises 14 residues. CDR3 residues: CASSLVQGTYEQYF. CDR3 DNA sequence: TGTGCCAGCAGCTTAGTACAGGGGACCTACGAGCAGTACTTC. The full variable domain, rest sourced from reference TRBV7-9 and TRBJ2-7, is DTGVSQNPRHKITKRGQNVTFRCDPISEHNRLYWYRQTLGQGPEFLTYFQNEAQLEKSRLLSDRFSAERPKGSFSTLEIQRTEQGDSAMYLCASSLVQGTYEQYFGPGTRLTVT.

This chain uses TRBV2 with TRBJ2-1; 12 bases map to TRBD2. J gave up 9 bases and V 6 bases, and 6 bases lay outside the gene matches. The germline CDR1 and CDR2 sequences are SNHLY and FYNNEI. The CDR3 covers 14 residues. CDR3 sequence: CASRKTSGSGEQFF. CDR3 bases: TGTGCCAGCAGGAAGACTAGCGGGAGCGGTGAGCAGTTCTTC.

The rearrangement joins TRBV6-5 to TRBJ1-4; TRBD1 matches 11 bases. V gave up 0 bases and J gave up 14 bases; unmatched junction bases: 8. Germline V CDR1 and CDR2: MNHEY, SVGAGI. The CDR3 has 15 amino acids. This chain's CDR3 is CASSYSTRTGGLLFF. In nucleotides, the CDR3 is TGTGCCAGCAGTTACTCGACGAGGACAGGGGGCTTGCTGTTTTTT.

V usage is TRBV7-6 and J usage is TRBJ2-2; TRBD2 matches at 10 bases. J lost 1 base, V lost 11 bases, and 4 bases had no gene match. CDR3 length equals 14 residues. Germline V gives CDR1 SGHVS, CDR2 FNYEAQ. Written as DNA, the CDR3 is TGTGCCTCCAGACTAGCGGGGAACACCGGGGAGCTGTTTTTT. Its protein is CASRLAGNTGELFF.